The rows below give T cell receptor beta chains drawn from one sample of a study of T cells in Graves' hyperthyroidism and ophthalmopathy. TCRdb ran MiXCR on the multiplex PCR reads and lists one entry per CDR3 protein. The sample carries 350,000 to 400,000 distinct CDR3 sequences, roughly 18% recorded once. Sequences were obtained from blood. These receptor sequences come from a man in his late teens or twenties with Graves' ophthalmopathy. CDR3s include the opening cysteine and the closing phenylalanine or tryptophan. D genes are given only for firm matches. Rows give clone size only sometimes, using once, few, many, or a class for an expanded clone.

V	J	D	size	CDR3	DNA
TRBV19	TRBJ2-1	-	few	CASSPRDGEQFF	TGTGCCAGTAGTCCTCGGGACGGGGAGCAGTTCTTC
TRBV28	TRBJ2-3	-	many	CASSLNWDTQYF	TGTGCCAGCAGTTTAAACTGGGATACGCAGTATTTT
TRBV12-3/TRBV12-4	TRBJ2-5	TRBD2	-	CASSPGTSGKEAQYF	TGTGCCAGCAGTCCGGGGACTAGCGGAAAAGAGGCCCAGTACTTC
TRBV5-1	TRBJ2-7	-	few	CASSFSQEPKDSYEQYF	TGCGCCAGCAGCTTTTCCCAGGAACCGAAAGATTCCTACGAGCAGTACTTC
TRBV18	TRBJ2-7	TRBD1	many	CASSPGTGAYEQYF	TGCGCCAGCAGCCCGGGGACAGGGGCCTACGAGCAGTACTTC
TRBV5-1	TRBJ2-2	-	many	CASSLEGPPGELFF	TGCGCCAGCAGCTTGGAAGGGCCTCCCGGGGAGCTGTTTTTT
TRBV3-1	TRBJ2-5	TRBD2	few	CASSLAGTSGGAQETQYF	TGTGCCAGCAGCCTCGCCGGGACTAGCGGGGGGGCCCAAGAGACCCAGTACTTC
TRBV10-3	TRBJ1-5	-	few	CAITQGQPQHF	TGTGCCATCACTCAGGGTCAGCCCCAGCATTTT
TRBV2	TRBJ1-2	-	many	CASTDREVGYTF	TGTGCCAGCACGGATAGGGAAGTAGGCTACACCTTC
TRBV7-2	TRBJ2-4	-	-	CASSFGWGIAKNIQYF	TGTGCCAGCAGCTTTGGGTGGGGTATAGCCAAAAACATTCAGTACTTC
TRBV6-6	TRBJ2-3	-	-	CASSYSGGSDTQYF	TGTGCCAGCAGTTACTCGGGCGGGTCGGATACGCAGTATTTT
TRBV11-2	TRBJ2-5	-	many	CASRRGGGIRIQETQYF	TGTGCCAGCAGGCGGGGCGGGGGCATTCGGATACAAGAGACCCAGTACTTC
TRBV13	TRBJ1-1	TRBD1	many	CASSSSGGTEAFF	TGTGCCAGCAGCTCCTCAGGGGGCACTGAAGCTTTCTTT
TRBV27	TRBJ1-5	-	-	CASSPPQGGQHF	TGTGCCAGCAGTCCTCCACAGGGAGGGCAGCATTTT
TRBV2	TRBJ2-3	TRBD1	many	CASRGQGGIADTQYF	TGTGCCAGCAGAGGACAGGGAGGTATCGCAGATACGCAGTATTTT
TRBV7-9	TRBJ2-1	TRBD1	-	CASSSDRGGNEQFF	TGTGCCAGCAGCTCCGACAGGGGCGGGAATGAGCAGTTCTTC
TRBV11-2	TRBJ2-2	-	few	CASSWSGELFF	TGTGCCAGCAGCTGGAGCGGGGAGCTGTTTTTT
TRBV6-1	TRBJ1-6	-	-	CASSPGNSQGSPLHF	TGTGCCAGCAGCCCCGGAAACTCCCAAGGGTCACCCCTCCACTTT
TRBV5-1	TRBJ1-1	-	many	CASSLVSGARRVNTEAFF	TGCGCCAGCAGCTTGGTGTCAGGGGCTAGACGGGTGAACACTGAAGCTTTCTTT
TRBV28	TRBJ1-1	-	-	CASMRPLNTEAFF	TGTGCCAGCATGAGACCCCTAAACACTGAAGCTTTCTTT
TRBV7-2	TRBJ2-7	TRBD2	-	CASSLTGGTEQYF	TGTGCCAGCAGCTTAACGGGGGGGACCGAGCAGTACTTC
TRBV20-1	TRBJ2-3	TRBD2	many	CSSYKAGARDTQYF	TGCAGCTCATACAAAGCGGGGGCCAGAGATACGCAGTATTTT
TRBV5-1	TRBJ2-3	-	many	CASSLGTSPDTQYF	TGCGCCAGCAGCTTAGGAACTAGTCCAGATACGCAGTATTTT
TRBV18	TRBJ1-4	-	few	CASSATRDPTNEKLFF	TGTGCCAGCTCAGCTACACGGGACCCAACTAATGAAAAACTGTTTTTT